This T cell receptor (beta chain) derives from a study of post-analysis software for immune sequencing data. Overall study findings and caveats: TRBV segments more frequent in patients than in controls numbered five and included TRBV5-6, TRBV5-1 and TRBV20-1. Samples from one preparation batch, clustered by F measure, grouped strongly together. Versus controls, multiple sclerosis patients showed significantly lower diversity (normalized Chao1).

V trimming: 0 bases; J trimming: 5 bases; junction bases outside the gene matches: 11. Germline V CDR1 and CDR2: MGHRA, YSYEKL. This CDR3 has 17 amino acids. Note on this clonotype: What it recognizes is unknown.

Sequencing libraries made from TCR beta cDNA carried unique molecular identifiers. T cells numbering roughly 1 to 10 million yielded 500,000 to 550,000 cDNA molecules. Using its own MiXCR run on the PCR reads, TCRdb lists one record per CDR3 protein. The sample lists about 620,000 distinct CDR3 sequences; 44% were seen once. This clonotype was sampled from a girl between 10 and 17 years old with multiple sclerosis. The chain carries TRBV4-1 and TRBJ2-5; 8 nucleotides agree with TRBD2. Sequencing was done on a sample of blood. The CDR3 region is CASSQEAAGVGRETQYF. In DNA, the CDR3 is TGCGCCAGCAGCCAAGAGGCAGCGGGAGTGGGAAGGGAGACCCAGTACTTC.